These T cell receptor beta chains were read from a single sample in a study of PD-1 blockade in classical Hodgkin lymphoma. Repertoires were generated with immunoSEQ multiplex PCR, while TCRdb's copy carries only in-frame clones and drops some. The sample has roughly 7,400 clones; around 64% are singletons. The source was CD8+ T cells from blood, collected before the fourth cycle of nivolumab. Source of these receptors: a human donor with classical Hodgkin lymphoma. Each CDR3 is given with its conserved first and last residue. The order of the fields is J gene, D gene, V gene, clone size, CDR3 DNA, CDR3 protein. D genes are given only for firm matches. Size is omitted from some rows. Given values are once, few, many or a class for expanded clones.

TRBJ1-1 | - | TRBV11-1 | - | TGTGCCAGCAGCTTATATTGGGGGCGGACTGAAGCTTTCTTT | CASSLYWGRTEAFF
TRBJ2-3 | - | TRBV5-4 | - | TGTGCCAGCAGCTTGGGCACATTGGTGAGCACAGATACGCAGTATTTT | CASSLGTLVSTDTQYF
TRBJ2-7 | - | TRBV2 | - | TGTGCCAGCAGTGAAACTGGACAGTACCCCCACGAGCAGTACTTC | CASSETGQYPHEQYF
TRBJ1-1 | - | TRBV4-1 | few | TGCGCCAGCAGCCAAAGTCCGACAGGGAACACTGAAGCTTTCTTT | CASSQSPTGNTEAFF
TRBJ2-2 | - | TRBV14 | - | TGTGCCAGCAGCCAGTGGGGCGGAAACACCGGGGAGCTGTTTTTT | CASSQWGGNTGELFF
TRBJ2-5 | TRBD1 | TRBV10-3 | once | TGTGCCATCAGTATAAAGGGACAGCTGGCCGACAAGGCGACCCAGTACTTC | CAISIKGQLADKATQYF
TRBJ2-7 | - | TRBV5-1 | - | TGCGCCAGCTCCTGGGGTCGGCAGTACTACGAGCAGTACTTC | CASSWGRQYYEQYF
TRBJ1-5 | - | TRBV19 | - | TGTGCCAGTAGTTCTTGGGGGTTTGAGCCCCAGCATTTT | CASSSWGFEPQHF
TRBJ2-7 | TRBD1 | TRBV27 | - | TGTGCCAGCAGTTGGGGGGGACAGGGGGCCAGCTACGAGCAGTACTTC | CASSWGGQGASYEQYF
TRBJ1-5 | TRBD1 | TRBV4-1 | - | TGCGCCAGCAGCCTCGGGACAGGGAATCAGCCCCAGCATTTT | CASSLGTGNQPQHF
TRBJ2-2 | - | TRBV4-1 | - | TGCGCCAGCAGGACGAGCTGGACAGATTTTAGAGGGGAGCTGTTTTTT | CASRTSWTDFRGELFF
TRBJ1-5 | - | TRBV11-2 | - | TGTGCCAGCAGCTTTGGCCTTAATCAGCCCCAGCATTTT | CASSFGLNQPQHF
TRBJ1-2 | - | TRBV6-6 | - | TGTGCCAGCAGTTACCAGACAGGCTATGGCTACACCTTC | CASSYQTGYGYTF
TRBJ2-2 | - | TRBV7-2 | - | TGTGCCAGCAGCTCGATCAGGGGTATCACCGGGGAGCTGTTTTTT | CASSSIRGITGELFF
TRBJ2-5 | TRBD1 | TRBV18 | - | TGTGCCAGCTCACCCGAAGACAGGGCTAAAGAGACCCAGTACTTC | CASSPEDRAKETQYF
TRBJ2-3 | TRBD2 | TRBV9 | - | TGTGCCAGCAGCGTAGGGGGGACTAGTTATACAGATACGCAGTATTTT | CASSVGGTSYTDTQYF
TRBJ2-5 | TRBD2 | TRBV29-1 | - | TGCAGCGTTGATAGGGGAGGGGAGACCCAGTACTTC | CSVDRGGETQYF
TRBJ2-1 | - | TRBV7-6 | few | TGTGCCAGCAGCTTAAGGGTTCTCTCCTACAATGAGCAGTTCTTC | CASSLRVLSYNEQFF
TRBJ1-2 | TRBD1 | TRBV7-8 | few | TGTGCCAGCAGCCCGGGACAGGGGGCTAGATATGGCTACACCTTC | CASSPGQGARYGYTF
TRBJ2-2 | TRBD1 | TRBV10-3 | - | TGTGCCATCAGTGAGCCGGCACAGGGGGCCGGGGAGCTGTTTTTT | CAISEPAQGAGELFF
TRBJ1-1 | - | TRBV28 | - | TGTGCCAGCCATCTGTCTTTTTCGGCTGAAGCTTTCTTT | CASHLSFSAEAFF
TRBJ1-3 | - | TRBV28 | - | TGTGCCAGCAGTTTACCGGTGGCAGTTGGAAACACCATATATTTT | CASSLPVAVGNTIYF
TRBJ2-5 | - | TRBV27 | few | TGTGCCAGCAGTTTGGACAGATTTCAAGAGACCCAGTACTTC | CASSLDRFQETQYF
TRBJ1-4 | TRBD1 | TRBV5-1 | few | TGCGCCAGCAGCGTTGGGACAGGGGGTGTGGAAAAACTGTTTTTT | CASSVGTGGVEKLFF
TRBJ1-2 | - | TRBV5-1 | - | TGCGCCAGCAGCTTGTATTCTACAGGTACCTATGGCTACACCTTC | CASSLYSTGTYGYTF
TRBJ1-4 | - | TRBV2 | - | TGTGCCAGCAGGCAGAGCCACTGGAATACTAATGAAAAACTGTTTTTT | CASRQSHWNTNEKLFF
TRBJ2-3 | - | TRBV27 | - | TGTGCCAGCAGTTCCCAAGTGATAGATACGCAGTATTTT | CASSSQVIDTQYF
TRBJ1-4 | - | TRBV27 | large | TGTGCCAGCAGTTTGGAGGAGGCGGACAGTAATGAAAAACTGTTTTTT | CASSLEEADSNEKLFF
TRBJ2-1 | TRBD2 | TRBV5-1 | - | TGCGCCAGCAGCTGGGGGACTAGCGGAGGAGAGCCCTACAATGAGCAGTTCTTC | CASSWGTSGGEPYNEQFF
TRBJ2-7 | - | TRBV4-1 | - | TGCGCCAGCAGCCAAGTTTGGGACGTCTACGAGCAGTACTTC | CASSQVWDVYEQYF
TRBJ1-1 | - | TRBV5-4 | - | TGTGCCAGCAGCCGGACAGACACTGAAGCTTTCTTT | CASSRTDTEAFF
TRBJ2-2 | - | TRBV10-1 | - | TGCGCCAGCAGTGAGTCGACTTTCCGGGGATCGAACACCGGGGAGCTGTTTTTT | CASSESTFRGSNTGELFF
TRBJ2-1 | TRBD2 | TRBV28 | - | TGTGCCAGCAGTCGGCGGGAGGGTTACAATGAGCAGTTCTTC | CASSRREGYNEQFF
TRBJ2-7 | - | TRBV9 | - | TGTGCCAGCAGCGTAGGGGCTAGCTCCTACGAGCAGTACTTC | CASSVGASSYEQYF
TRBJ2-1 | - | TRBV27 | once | TGTGCCAGCAGTTTATTGGGATGGGGCGGGGCAAACAATGAGCAGTTCTTC | CASSLLGWGGANNEQFF
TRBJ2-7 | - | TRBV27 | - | TGTGCCAGCAGTGAAAGAGCGGATACGGAGTACGAGCAGTACTTC | CASSERADTEYEQYF
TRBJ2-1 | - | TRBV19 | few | TGTGCCAGTAGTTACAACAGCGATGGGCCTTACAATGAGCAGTTCTTC | CASSYNSDGPYNEQFF
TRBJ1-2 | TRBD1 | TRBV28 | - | TGTGCCAGCAGTCCACCCGGGACAGCCGGCTATGGCTACACCTTC | CASSPPGTAGYGYTF
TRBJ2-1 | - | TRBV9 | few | TGTGCCAGCAGCGGACTGGGCGCTTCCTTAAATGAGCAGTTCTTC | CASSGLGASLNEQFF
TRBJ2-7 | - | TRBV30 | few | TGTGCCTGGAGTGTAGGGGCAGGAACTCCCTACGAGCAGTACTTC | CAWSVGAGTPYEQYF
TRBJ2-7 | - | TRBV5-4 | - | TGTGCCAGCAGCTTAAGGGGCGAAGGGACGTACGAGCAGTACTTC | CASSLRGEGTYEQYF
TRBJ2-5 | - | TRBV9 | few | TGTGCCAGCAGCGGGTGGCCGGGAGATGAAGAGACCCAGTACTTC | CASSGWPGDEETQYF
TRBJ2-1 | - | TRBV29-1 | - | TGCAGCACCTCCGGGCCGGGGACCTACAATGAGCAGTTCTTC | CSTSGPGTYNEQFF
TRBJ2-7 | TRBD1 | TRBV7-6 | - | TGTGCCAGCAGCCCCCGGGACAGGGACGAGCAGTACTTC | CASSPRDRDEQYF
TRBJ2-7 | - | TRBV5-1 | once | TGCGCCAGCAGGTTCAGGGTGTTGGGGGACTACGAGCAGTACTTC | CASRFRVLGDYEQYF